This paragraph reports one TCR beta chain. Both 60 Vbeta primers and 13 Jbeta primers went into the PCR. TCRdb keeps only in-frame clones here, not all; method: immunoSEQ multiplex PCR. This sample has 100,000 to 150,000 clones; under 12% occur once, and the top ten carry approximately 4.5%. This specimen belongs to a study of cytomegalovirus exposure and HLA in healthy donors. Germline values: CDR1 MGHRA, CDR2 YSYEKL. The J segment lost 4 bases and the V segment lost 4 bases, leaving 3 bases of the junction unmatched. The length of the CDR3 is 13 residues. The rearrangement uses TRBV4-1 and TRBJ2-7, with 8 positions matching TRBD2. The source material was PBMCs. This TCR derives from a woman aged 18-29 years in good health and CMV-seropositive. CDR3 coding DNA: TGCGCCAGCAGCCGGACTAGCAGTTACGAGCAGTACTTC. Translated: CASSRTSSYEQYF.